This note documents a single TCR beta chain sequence. Its specific antigen is unknown. The input lacks base qualities; no much larger clone sits a single base away. The data originate from a study of Ad26.COV2.S vaccination and SARS-CoV-2 variants (dated by TCRdb to about 2021). Study-level background: Vaccine-arm donors were drawn from COV1001, a multicentre, randomized, double-blind, placebo-controlled phase I-IIa trial of Ad26.COV2.S in healthy adults. Dosing of Ad26.COV2.S was intramuscular, at either 5x10^10 or 1x10^11 viral particles, delivered as one shot or as two shots spaced 56 days apart. Sequencing of the TCRbeta repertoire served to evaluate the specificity and breadth of SARS-CoV-2-reactive T cell receptors following Ad26.COV2.S vaccination. The TCR-sequenced set comprised about 32 samples: some 19 Ad26.COV2.S vaccine recipients, 5 placebo recipients and 8 SARS-CoV-2 convalescent individuals. Trial participants were randomized into five groups of five: low-dose or high-dose Ad26.COV2.S given once or twice, or placebo on both occasions. Investigators did not know the trial group allocation while performing experiments and assessing outcomes.

The treatment or condition label of this sample denotes: roughly 19 received Ad26.COV2.S at low or high dose, single or two shots; about 5 received placebo; per-sample allocation not given. For vaccine and placebo recipients, repertoires were sequenced using samples collected on day 63 after the first injection. Between 29 July and 7 August 2020, Cohort 1b enrolled around 25 adults aged 18-55 years at one site in Boston, USA. Ad26.COV2.S was a replication-incompetent adenovirus type 26 vector expressing a prefusion-stabilized SARS-CoV-2 spike protein from the original Wuhan strain. The CDR3 goes from the cysteine to the phenylalanine over 24 residues. The read is trimmed to its CDR3 DNA, 72 bases read in frame from base 1. According to the germline V gene, CDR1 reads MDHEN and CDR2 reads SYDVKM. V was cut back by 7 bases and J by 9 bases, leaving a gap of 49 bases between them. Overall results and qualifications from the work: Substantial breadth of spike-specific CD8+ and CD4+ T cell responses was reported after vaccination. The study was not powered to compare responses between vaccine doses or regimens. According to the authors, total T cell responses may have been underestimated by the TCR breadth and depth analyses. Higher spike-specific TCR breadth was observed in Ad26.COV2.S recipients than in placebo recipients (P = 0.0014). Comparable non-spike TCR breadth was observed between vaccine and placebo recipients, consistent with only spike being contained in the vaccine.

The immunoSEQ Assay was used to sequence TCRbeta CDR3 regions. After extraction, genomic DNA underwent amplification by bias-controlled multiplex PCR, followed by high-throughput sequencing. From the authors' description of their analysis: To quantify the absolute abundance of each unique TCRbeta CDR3 region, sequences were collapsed and filtered. T cell fraction was estimated by normalizing TCRbeta template counts to usable DNA, with usable DNA measured through amplification of reference genes found in all nucleated cells. Repertoire TCRs were annotated as SARS-CoV-2-specific when V gene, CDR3 amino acid sequence and J gene were exactly matched to a known reactive TCR set. The reference SARS-CoV-2 TCR set was obtained from MIRA and was filtered for enrichment in COVID-19-positive ImmuneCODE repertoires, whereby public or cross-reactive TCRs were removed. Based on the MIRA antigens, annotated TCRs were further analysed at the level of specific ORF or position within ORF. Depth was the summed frequency of annotated unique rearrangements, while breadth was defined as annotated unique rearrangements over total unique productive rearrangements. Group comparisons of TCR breadth used two-sided Wilcoxon rank-sum tests. This is the immuneACCESS table as TCRdb keeps it, with only in-frame sequences that have V and J called. A part of the clones is gone; compared with another copy, unresolved V genes explain less than half, and the rest is unexplained. Clone size and the V and J calls come from that table; the DNA yielded D and trimming. The sample table contains 200,000 to 300,000 clones; only one count was recorded for 85% to 90% of them. Approximately 12% of the sample comes from the top ten.

This chain joins TRBV28 to TRBJ1-5; TRBD1 is a weak D gene call, 6 bases matching. Specimen: peripheral blood, collected in a trial of Ad26.COV2.S vaccine versus placebo. The sequence derives from a person aged 18-65 years who received the Ad26.COV2.S COVID-19 vaccine or a placebo. In nucleotides, the sequence is TGTGCCAGCAATCTGTTTGGAGCCTCGGCGGTAGGCTCGGCGGGGCCAGGGGTCTTTACGCCCCAGCATTTT. Its coded protein is CASNLFGASAVGSAGPGVFTPQHF. Where the CDR3 stops, the reference TRBV28 and TRBJ1-5 genes take over; the full variable domain is DVKVTQSSRYLVKRTGEKVFLECVQDMDHENMFWYRQDPGLGLRLIYFSYDVKMKEKGDIPEGYSVSREKKERFSLILESASTNQTSMYLCASNLFGASAVGSAGPGVFTPQHFGDGTRLSIL.